This entry is about one T cell receptor (beta chain). Its antigen is unknown. The sample belongs to a study of cytomegalovirus exposure and HLA in healthy donors. General study points: In a later analysis, fewer than 20,000 TCR beta sequences were associated with HLA alleles at 0.05 false discovery rate. Researchers reported from a later analysis that most CMV-associated TCR beta chains appeared HLA-restricted.

Use of 60 Vbeta and 13 Jbeta primers characterized the PCR. Sequencing was performed with immunoSEQ multiplex PCR; in TCRdb, only in-frame clones are kept and a portion is missing. The sample consists of fewer than 250,000 clones, around 79% of them appearing once. This CDR3 region has 11 residues. The germline V and J ends were trimmed by 6 bases and 8 bases, with 7 bases remaining between them. The germline CDR1 and CDR2 sequences are MGHDK and SYGVNS. The chain carries TRBV25-1 and TRBJ1-4; D call uncertain. This clonotype originated in a woman in her forties or fifties in good health and CMV-seronegative. Sample: PBMCs. CDR3 sequence: CASSYVEKLFF. As DNA, the CDR3 is TGTGCCAGCAGCTACGTGGAAAAACTGTTTTTT.